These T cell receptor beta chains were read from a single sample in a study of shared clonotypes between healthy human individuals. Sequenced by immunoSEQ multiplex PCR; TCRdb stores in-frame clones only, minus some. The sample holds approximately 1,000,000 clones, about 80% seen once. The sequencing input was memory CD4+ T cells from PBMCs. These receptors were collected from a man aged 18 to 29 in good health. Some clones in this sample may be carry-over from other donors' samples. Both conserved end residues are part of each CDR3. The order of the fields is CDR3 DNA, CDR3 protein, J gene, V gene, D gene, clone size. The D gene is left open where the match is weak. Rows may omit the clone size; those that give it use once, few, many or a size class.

TGTGCCAGCAGTGAATGGCAGGACAATCAGCCCCAGCATTTT | CASSEWQDNQPQHF | TRBJ1-5 | TRBV2 | NA | NA
TGCGCCAGCAGCTTGGATCCACAGGGAGTAGAGACCCAGTACTTC | CASSLDPQGVETQYF | TRBJ2-5 | TRBV5-1 | NA | NA
TGCGCCAGCAGCTTGGGGACAGAGGGCGTTGAAGCTTTCTTT | CASSLGTEGVEAFF | TRBJ1-1 | TRBV5-1 | NA | NA
TGTGCCAGCAGCAGCTGGGACAGGGCCTTGAACACTGAAGCTTTCTTT | CASSSWDRALNTEAFF | TRBJ1-1 | TRBV27 | TRBD1 | many
TGTGCCAGCAGTGACTCAGCGGGAGGGAACAATGAGCAGTTCTTC | CASSDSAGGNNEQFF | TRBJ2-1 | TRBV6-4 | TRBD2 | few
TGTGCCAGCAGCTTGGGCGGGGGGTACGAGCAGTACTTC | CASSLGGGYEQYF | TRBJ2-7 | TRBV5-4 | TRBD2 | NA
TGTGCCAGCAGCCCCACTAGCACAGATACGCAGTATTTT | CASSPTSTDTQYF | TRBJ2-3 | TRBV9 | NA | NA
TGTGCCAGTAGTCTGGACAGGGCGGATACGCAGTATTTT | CASSLDRADTQYF | TRBJ2-3 | TRBV19 | TRBD1 | NA
TGTGCCAGCAGTGAACGGGCTAGCCCCGGCTACGAGCAGTACTTC | CASSERASPGYEQYF | TRBJ2-7 | TRBV2 | NA | many
TGTGCCAGCAGGACCGACAGGGGACCAAATGAGCAGTTCTTC | CASRTDRGPNEQFF | TRBJ2-1 | TRBV6-5 | TRBD1 | NA
TGTGCCAGCAGCCATGGACAGGGGGCCGGGCAGCCCCAGCATTTT | CASSHGQGAGQPQHF | TRBJ1-5 | TRBV11-2 | TRBD1 | once
TGTGCCAGCAGCTTCCCACAGGGTTATAGCGAAAAACTGTTTTTT | CASSFPQGYSEKLFF | TRBJ1-4 | TRBV7-9 | NA | NA
TGTGCCAGCAGCTTTTCCAGGGATAAGGACGAGCAGTACTTC | CASSFSRDKDEQYF | TRBJ2-7 | TRBV7-9 | NA | few
TGTGCCAGCAGCACCCCGACTAGCGGGATTGCCAAAAACATTCAGTACTTC | CASSTPTSGIAKNIQYF | TRBJ2-4 | TRBV4-2 | TRBD2 | NA
TGCGCCAGCAGCGCCCCCGACTCACTACAAGAGACCCAGTACTTC | CASSAPDSLQETQYF | TRBJ2-5 | TRBV5-1 | NA | NA
TGTGCCAGCAGCTTAGATGGGACAGGAGGGTACGAGCAGTACTTC | CASSLDGTGGYEQYF | TRBJ2-7 | TRBV7-2 | TRBD1 | NA
TGTGCCAGCAGTAAACAGGGGCGGAAAAGTGCAGATACGCAGTATTTT | CASSKQGRKSADTQYF | TRBJ2-3 | TRBV27 | TRBD1 | NA
TGTGCCACCAGCGGACAGGGGCAAGAGACCCAGTACTTC | CATSGQGQETQYF | TRBJ2-5 | TRBV15 | TRBD1 | few
TGCAGCGTTGGAGGCACCTTGGACTGGGACACTGAAGCTTTCTTT | CSVGGTLDWDTEAFF | TRBJ1-1 | TRBV29-1 | NA | NA
TGCGCCAGCAGCCCCTTTAGGACAGGTAATCAGCCCCAGCATTTT | CASSPFRTGNQPQHF | TRBJ1-5 | TRBV4-1 | TRBD1 | few